These 25 T cell receptor beta chains came from one sample sequenced in a study of CD8+ T cells in alopecia areata. Treatment specified: oral pan-JAK inhibitor, 5-10 mg twice daily. In each case, RNA was isolated and then reverse transcribed into cDNA as the sequencing template. TCRdb's table, derived via immunoSEQ multiplex PCR, lists solely in-frame clones and lacks some. The sample records some 200,000 clones, 58% being singletons. The sample here was CD4+ T cells sorted from blood, taken at week 24, from a patient treated with tofacitinib. Receptor source: a human donor with alopecia areata.

The chain is built from TRBV2 and TRBJ1-5; D ambiguous. This CDR3 has 14 residues. Trimming took off 1 base at V and 6 bases at J, with 10 bases between the two ends. From germline, CDR1 is SNHLY and CDR2 FYNNEI. The chain's CDR3 is CASSEGTAGQPQHF. The CDR3 DNA follows: TGTGCCAGCAGTGAAGGGACGGCTGGTCAGCCCCAGCATTTT.

This rearrangement joins TRBV27 to TRBJ2-1, with TRBD2 matching 13 bases. The CDR3 totals 18 residues. J was trimmed by 0 bases and V by 4 bases; bases with no gene match: 6. Per germline, CDR1 MNHEY and CDR2 SMNVEV (reference sequence). The DNA of the CDR3 is TGTGCCAGCAGTTCCACCGGGACTAGCGGGACCTCCTACAATGAGCAGTTCTTC. It is translated as CASSSTGTSGTSYNEQFF.

The rearrangement links TRBV27 to TRBJ2-5, with TRBD2 matching over 9 bases. The CDR3 has 14 residues. Germline values: CDR1 MNHEY, CDR2 SMNVEV (reference sequence). V was pared by 3 bases and J by 5 bases, with 4 bases of the junction left unmatched. CDR3: CASSLRLAGETQYF. DNA for the CDR3: TGTGCCAGCAGTTTGCGGCTAGCGGGGGAGACCCAGTACTTC.

Only a few counts were recorded for this clone. The chain employs TRBV5-1 and TRBJ2-5; unclear D gene. This CDR3 region has 11 residues. V was cut by 8 bases and J by 2 bases, with 7 bases left in between. Looked up from germline, CDR1 is SGHRS and CDR2 is YFSETQ. Written as DNA, the CDR3 is TGCGCCAGTGGTAATCAAGAGACCCAGTACTTC. This translates into CASGNQETQYF.

This chain uses TRBV29-1 with TRBJ1-3; D possibly corresponds to TRBD1 (5 bases). The V and J ends lost 3 bases and 4 bases respectively, with 10 bases between them. Germline-derived CDR1 and CDR2 are SQVTM and ANQGSEA. The CDR3 totals 13 residues. CDR3 sequence: CSVDRGEGNTIYF. Written as DNA, the CDR3 is TGCAGCGTTGACCGGGGGGAAGGAAACACCATATATTTT.

This clone was observed a few times. The rearrangement links TRBV5-1 to TRBJ2-7; D remains unclear. Germline lookup yields CDR1 SGHRS and CDR2 YFSETQ. The CDR3 is 19 amino acids. Trimming pared 0 bases from V and 2 bases from J, leaving 24 bases between. The CDR3 DNA follows: TGCGCCAGCAGCTTGGAAGGTCTCCAAGGCGGCTTTGAGGCCTACGAGCAGTACTTC. The encoded protein is CASSLEGLQGGFEAYEQYF. The full variable domain, rest sourced from reference TRBV5-1 and TRBJ2-7, is KAGVTQTPRYLIKTRGQQVTLSCSPISGHRSVSWYQQTPGQGLQFLFEYFSETQRNKGNFPGRFSGRQFSNSRSEMNVSTLELGDSALYLCASSLEGLQGGFEAYEQYFGPGTRLTVT.

The chain carries TRBV5-6 and TRBJ2-3; D is undetermined. This CDR3 has 16 amino acids. Germline CDR1 is SGHDT and CDR2 is YYEEEE. V shed 4 bases and J shed 1 base, with 16 bases lying between them. CDR3 nucleotide sequence: TGTGCCAGCAGCCTTGGACCCGGTGGGGGCACAGATACGCAGTATTTT. Translation: CASSLGPGGGTDTQYF.

This sequence joins TRBV2 and TRBJ2-5, with D maybe TRBD1 (6 bases). Trimming stripped 4 bases from V and 1 base from J, with 10 bases between. The CDR3 loop spans 14 amino acids. The germline V gene has CDR1 SNHLY and CDR2 FYNNEI. The CDR3 DNA reads as TGTGCCAGCAGTGGTGGGACAACCCAAGAGACCCAGTACTTC. Amino acids: CASSGGTTQETQYF.

This rearrangement joins TRBV30 to TRBJ1-1, with D hard to call. The V and J ends lost 1 base and 7 bases respectively, with 7 bases between them. The germline V gene encodes CDR1 GTSNPN and CDR2 SVGIG (reference sequence). This CDR3 is built from 11 residues. CDR3 sequence: CAWSAYDEAFF. For the CDR3, the DNA is TGTGCCTGGAGTGCCTACGATGAAGCTTTCTTT.

This clone was observed a single time. The rearrangement links TRBV30 to TRBJ1-5, with D unresolved. V gave up 3 bases and J gave up 0 bases, with 21 bases separating them. CDR1 and CDR2 (germline): GTSNPN, SVGIG (reference sequence). This CDR3 contains 18 residues. CDR3 sequence (DNA): TGTGCCTGGAGCGGCGGAAGCACGGGATTCTATAGCAATCAGCCCCAGCATTTT. This sequence encodes CAWSGGSTGFYSNQPQHF.

The rearrangement uses TRBV29-1 and TRBJ2-5; D is perhaps TRBD2 (7 bases). The germline CDR1 and CDR2 sequences are SQVTM and ANQGSEA. V gave up 7 bases and J gave up 2 bases, with 11 bases separating them. The CDR3 sequence is 12 residues long. For the CDR3, the DNA is TGCAGCGGGGGGGGCATACAAGAGACCCAGTACTTC. Its protein is CSGGGIQETQYF.

The rearrangement joins TRBV7-9 to TRBJ1-1; perhaps TRBD1 as D (5 bases). V was cut by 5 bases and J by 2 bases, with 9 bases left in between. The CDR3 is 13 amino acids. Germline CDR1 reads SEHNR; CDR2 reads FQNEAQ (reference sequence). This CDR3 is CASSKQVNTEAFF. CDR3 in DNA: TGTGCCAGCAGCAAACAGGTTAACACTGAAGCTTTCTTT.

This chain uses TRBV7-2 with TRBJ1-2, with D maybe TRBD1 (5 bases). Between the trimmed V and J ends, which lost 4 bases and 3 bases, there was a span of 15 bases. Germline V lookup: CDR1 SGHTA, CDR2 FQGNSA. The CDR3 is made up of 15 amino acids. CDR3 in DNA: TGTGCCAGCAGCTGGCGGGGGGAAGGGGACTATGGCTACACCTTC. It specifies CASSWRGEGDYGYTF.

The V call is TRBV27, the J call TRBJ1-2; the D is unclear. V was clipped by 4 bases and J by 3 bases, with 12 bases between them. This CDR3 region has 14 residues. The germline V gene has CDR1 MNHEY and CDR2 SMNVEV (reference sequence). The CDR3 region has the DNA TGTGCCAGCAGTTCCCGGGCCACCTACTATGGCTACACCTTC. The encoded protein is CASSSRATYYGYTF.

This clone was counted only a few times. The rearrangement uses TRBV5-1 and TRBJ1-1; 7 nucleotides match TRBD1. The junction had 6 bases not matched to a gene; V was cut back by 5 bases and J by 5 bases. The CDR3 is 13 residues long. Germline-derived CDR1 and CDR2 are SGHRS and YFSETQ. The CDR3 sequence: CASRQGQLTEAFF. The CDR3 DNA reads TGCGCCAGCAGACAGGGACAGTTGACTGAAGCTTTCTTT.

There are a few counts of this clone. The chain couples TRBV5-1 to TRBJ2-7; TRBD2 aligns across 7 bases. This CDR3 is built from 14 residues. Looked up from germline, CDR1 is SGHRS and CDR2 is YFSETQ. Losses at the gene ends were 5 bases for V and 3 bases for J; bases not matched to a gene: 8. For the CDR3, the DNA is TGCGCCAGCAGTAACCCAGCGGGAAACTACGAGCAGTACTTC. Translated: CASSNPAGNYEQYF.

This clone was found a few times. The sample carries other DNA sequences with the same CDR3. This chain connects TRBV10-3 to TRBJ2-5, with 7 bases lining up with TRBD1. The trim removed 6 bases at V and 2 bases at J, leaving 3 bases unmatched. This CDR3 has 13 amino acids. Germline loops: CDR1 ENHRY, CDR2 SYGVKD. CDR3 loop: CAISGTDQETQYF. The CDR3 coding sequence is TGTGCCATCAGCGGGACAGATCAAGAGACCCAGTACTTC.

The J gene is TRBJ2-2, the V gene TRBV5-4, with D perhaps matching TRBD1 (6 bases). Germline CDR1 and CDR2: SGHNT and YYREEE (reference sequence). Trimming left V 3 bases short and J 5 bases short, with 14 bases between. This CDR3 has 15 amino acids. CDR3 nucleotide sequence: TGTGCCAGCAGCTCCCCGGGCAGGGGTACCGGGGAGCTGTTTTTT. It codes for CASSSPGRGTGELFF.

This rearrangement joins TRBV5-1 to TRBJ2-3; the D gene is possibly TRBD2 (7 bases). The V gene's germline CDR1 is SGHRS and CDR2 YFSETQ. V was clipped by 2 bases and J by 4 bases, with 17 bases between them. The CDR3 has 16 amino acids. As DNA, the CDR3 is TGCGCCAGCAGCTTCCACGGGGGGCCTTCACCAGATACGCAGTATTTT. It translates to CASSFHGGPSPDTQYF.

This clone has just a few counts. The chain combines TRBV7-9 with TRBJ2-2, with TRBD1 matching over 9 bases. Looked up from germline, CDR1 is SEHNR and CDR2 is FQNEAQ (reference sequence). V gave up 6 bases and J gave up 1 base; unmatched junction bases: 0. CDR3 length: 14 residues. The CDR3 sequence is CASRDRGNTGELFF. In DNA, the CDR3 is TGTGCCAGCAGGGACAGGGGGAACACCGGGGAGCTGTTTTTT. The full variable domain, its missing parts supplied by reference TRBV7-9 and TRBJ2-2, is DTGVSQNPRHKITKRGQNVTFRCDPISEHNRLYWYRQTLGQGPEFLTYFQNEAQLEKSRLLSDRFSAERPKGSFSTLEIQRTEQGDSAMYLCASRDRGNTGELFFGEGSRLTVL.

This chain uses TRBV27 with TRBJ1-3; no firm D call. Germline CDR1 and CDR2: MNHEY and SMNVEV (reference sequence). Trimming took 9 bases from V and 2 from J, leaving 11 bases between them. The CDR3 consists of 13 residues. In DNA, the CDR3 is TGTGCCAGTACTGCGTTAACTGGAAACACCATATATTTT. It specifies CASTALTGNTIYF.

The chain employs TRBV5-1 and TRBJ1-6; the match to TRBD1 covers 8 bases. Germline trimming cut 2 bases from V and 10 bases from J; bases unmatched to any gene: 5. Per germline, CDR1 SGHRS and CDR2 YFSETQ. The CDR3 covers 14 residues. DNA of the CDR3: TGCGCCAGCAGCTTTCAGGGGGACAGGTCACCCCTCCACTTT. Translation: CASSFQGDRSPLHF.

The V call is TRBV4-1, the J call TRBJ2-3, with D perhaps TRBD1 or TRBD2 (5 bases each). Germline lookup yields CDR1 MGHRA and CDR2 YSYEKL. There are 14 residues in the CDR3. Trimming pared 3 bases from V and 6 bases from J, leaving 13 bases between. Here the CDR3 DNA reads TGCGCCAGCAGCCAGGCGCGCAGGGAGGATACGCAGTATTTT. Amino acid sequence: CASSQARREDTQYF.

DNA of the CDR3: TGTGCCAGCAGCTTGGCAGCAGGTTCGGGTCAGACCCAGTACTTC. It translates to CASSLAAGSGQTQYF. The V call is TRBV5-6, the J call TRBJ2-5, with D unclear. The CDR3 is made up of 15 amino acids. The germline V gene encodes CDR1 SGHDT and CDR2 YYEEEE. The germline V and J ends were trimmed by 0 bases and 6 bases, with 15 bases remaining between them.

This clone was counted between two and nine times. The chain joins TRBV5-1 to TRBJ2-3; D remains unclear. The CDR3 runs to 14 residues. CDR1 and CDR2 (germline): SGHRS, YFSETQ. Trimming removed 3 bases from V and 2 bases from J, with 10 bases in between. The CDR3, as DNA: TGCGCCAGCAGCTCGACCGAAGACACAGATACGCAGTATTTT. Its protein product is CASSSTEDTDTQYF.